This is a list of T cell receptor beta chains from one sample in a study of graft-versus-host responses after intestinal transplantation. Here immunoSEQ multiplex PCR was the method, and the copy in TCRdb shows in-frame clones only, minus some. The sample holds approximately 76,000 clones, 84% seen once. No antigens are known for them. Here the sequenced sample was unstimulated CD4+ T cells sorted from spleen or lymph node cells, taken before transplant. These receptors were collected from a human donor who was the organ donor for an intestinal transplant. CDR3s include the opening cysteine and the closing phenylalanine or tryptophan. D genes are given only for firm matches. Size is stated for part of the rows, as once, few or many counts, or as a class when the clone is expanded.

D: TRBD1
V: TRBV29-1
J: TRBJ2-2
size: NA
CDR3: CSARTGGVGELFF
DNA: TGCAGCGCCCGGACAGGGGGTGTGGGGGAGCTGTTTTTT

D: TRBD2
V: TRBV25-1
J: TRBJ2-5
size: NA
CDR3: CASSEYKLAGVETQYF
DNA: TGTGCCAGCAGTGAATATAAACTAGCGGGGGTAGAGACCCAGTACTTC

D: TRBD1
V: TRBV6-1
J: TRBJ1-4
size: NA
CDR3: CASRATGAGEKLFF
DNA: TGTGCCAGCAGAGCGACAGGGGCGGGGGAAAAACTGTTTTTT

D: TRBD1
V: TRBV28
J: TRBJ1-4
size: NA
CDR3: CASSSGGQGEEKLFF
DNA: TGTGCCAGCAGTTCGGGGGGACAGGGTGAGGAAAAACTGTTTTTT

D: NA
V: TRBV9
J: TRBJ1-2
size: NA
CDR3: CASSGRGGSNYGYTF
DNA: TGTGCCAGCAGCGGGAGGGGCGGTTCTAACTATGGCTACACCTTC

D: TRBD2
V: TRBV18
J: TRBJ2-3
size: NA
CDR3: CASSPLGLAGDLGDTQYF
DNA: TGTGCCAGCTCACCTCTGGGACTAGCGGGGGATTTAGGAGATACGCAGTATTTT

D: NA
V: TRBV6-1
J: TRBJ1-3
size: NA
CDR3: CASSGQIGNTIYF
DNA: TGTGCCAGCAGCGGACAGATAGGAAACACCATATATTTT

D: NA
V: TRBV7-8
J: TRBJ1-1
size: once
CDR3: CASSLQVRNTEAFF
DNA: TGTGCCAGCAGCTTACAGGTGAGGAACACTGAAGCTTTCTTT

D: NA
V: TRBV6-1
J: TRBJ1-6
size: NA
CDR3: CASSEAGQGFSPLHF
DNA: TGTGCCAGCAGTGAAGCGGGGCAGGGGTTCTCACCCCTCCACTTT

D: NA
V: TRBV9
J: TRBJ2-4
size: NA
CDR3: CASSVGSGNIQYF
DNA: TGTGCCAGCAGCGTAGGATCAGGAAACATTCAGTACTTC

D: NA
V: TRBV5-1
J: TRBJ1-1
size: NA
CDR3: CASSLSMNTEAFF
DNA: TGCGCCAGCAGTCTTAGCATGAACACTGAAGCTTTCTTT

D: NA
V: TRBV6-1
J: TRBJ1-3
size: NA
CDR3: CASSGSLGGTIYF
DNA: TGTGCCAGCAGCGGTTCCCTCGGGGGGACCATATATTTT

D: TRBD1
V: TRBV2
J: TRBJ2-1
size: NA
CDR3: CAGSRDSLNEQFF
DNA: TGTGCCGGTTCCCGGGACAGCCTCAATGAGCAGTTCTTC

D: TRBD2
V: TRBV7-2
J: TRBJ2-5
size: NA
CDR3: CASSWIAGGSGFGTQYF
DNA: TGTGCCAGCAGCTGGATAGCGGGGGGCTCTGGTTTCGGGACCCAGTACTTC

D: NA
V: TRBV29-1
J: TRBJ1-2
size: NA
CDR3: CSVLNPGGGYGYTF
DNA: TGCAGCGTTCTCAATCCGGGGGGAGGCTATGGCTACACCTTC

D: TRBD1
V: TRBV30
J: TRBJ1-1
size: NA
CDR3: CAWSSQGVAEAFF
DNA: TGTGCCTGGAGTTCACAGGGGGTCGCTGAAGCCTTCTTT

D: TRBD2
V: TRBV7-9
J: TRBJ2-5
size: NA
CDR3: CASSFPSGGQETQYF
DNA: TGTGCCAGCAGCTTCCCCAGCGGGGGTCAAGAGACCCAGTACTTC

D: TRBD1
V: TRBV5-6
J: TRBJ1-2
size: NA
CDR3: CASYSGTGVPYGYTF
DNA: TGTGCCAGTTACTCCGGGACAGGGGTCCCCTATGGCTACACCTTC

D: NA
V: TRBV11-2
J: TRBJ1-6
size: few
CDR3: CASSFRAGSYNSPLHF
DNA: TGTGCCAGCAGCTTCAGGGCTGGGTCCTATAATTCACCCCTCCACTTT

D: TRBD1
V: TRBV10-1
J: TRBJ1-6
size: few
CDR3: CASNLRGKGSPLHF
DNA: TGCGCCAGCAACCTCAGGGGGAAGGGGTCACCCCTCCACTTT

D: TRBD2
V: TRBV19
J: TRBJ2-1
size: NA
CDR3: CASSQRGIDEQFF
DNA: TGTGCCAGTAGCCAGCGGGGGATCGATGAGCAGTTCTTC

D: TRBD2
V: TRBV4-2
J: TRBJ2-3
size: NA
CDR3: CASSPLIQRRSSGADTQYF
DNA: TGTGCCAGCAGCCCTCTTATCCAGCGGAGGAGCAGCGGGGCAGATACGCAGTATTTT

D: TRBD1
V: TRBV28
J: TRBJ2-3
size: NA
CDR3: CASSLEDRGRDPPQYF
DNA: TGTGCCAGCAGTTTAGAGGACAGGGGGCGCGATCCTCCTCAGTATTTT

D: TRBD1
V: TRBV6-1
J: TRBJ2-5
size: NA
CDR3: CASSEAETGRETQYF
DNA: TGTGCCAGCAGTGAAGCGGAGACAGGGCGAGAGACCCAGTACTTC

D: TRBD2
V: TRBV5-6
J: TRBJ2-3
size: few
CDR3: CASSLAGGGTDTQYF
DNA: TGTGCCAGCAGCTTAGCGGGGGGGGGCACAGATACGCAGTATTTT

D: NA
V: TRBV28
J: TRBJ1-4
size: NA
CDR3: CASSFLSGAVNEKLFF
DNA: TGTGCCAGCAGTTTCCTCTCAGGGGCGGTGAATGAAAAACTGTTTTTT

D: NA
V: TRBV6-6
J: TRBJ1-6
size: NA
CDR3: CASSFTGLKNSPLHF
DNA: TGTGCCAGCAGTTTCACAGGGTTAAAGAATTCACCCCTCCACTTT

D: NA
V: TRBV19
J: TRBJ1-1
size: NA
CDR3: CATLPQGVISEAFF
DNA: TGTGCCACCTTACCACAGGGCGTCATCAGTGAAGCTTTCTTT

D: NA
V: TRBV28
J: TRBJ1-5
size: NA
CDR3: CASSTLQGVGNQPQHF
DNA: TGTGCCAGCAGTACCCTCCAAGGGGTAGGCAATCAGCCCCAGCATTTT

D: TRBD1
V: TRBV7-9
J: TRBJ1-5
size: NA
CDR3: CASSPGQGLGQPQHF
DNA: TGTGCCAGCAGCCCGGGACAGGGCTTGGGTCAGCCCCAGCATTTT

D: TRBD1
V: TRBV4-1
J: TRBJ2-3
size: NA
CDR3: CASSQEPGQTTDTQYF
DNA: TGCGCCAGCAGCCAAGAACCGGGACAGACTACAGATACGCAGTATTTT

D: NA
V: TRBV27
J: TRBJ2-3
size: NA
CDR3: CASILKKAPRSDTQYF
DNA: TGTGCCAGCATTTTAAAAAAAGCTCCCCGATCAGATACGCAGTATTTT

D: NA
V: TRBV5-4
J: TRBJ1-1
size: NA
CDR3: CASSFGENWRAFF
DNA: TGTGCCAGCAGCTTCGGGGAGAATTGGCGAGCTTTCTTT

D: TRBD2
V: TRBV4-2
J: TRBJ2-2
size: NA
CDR3: CASSQDRAGGHTGELFF
DNA: TGTGCCAGCAGCCAAGATCGGGCGGGGGGGCACACCGGGGAGCTGTTTTTT

D: TRBD2
V: TRBV5-4
J: TRBJ2-5
size: few
CDR3: CASSPVPSGETQYF
DNA: TGTGCCAGCAGCCCGGTGCCTAGCGGGGAGACCCAGTACTTC

D: TRBD2
V: TRBV4-1
J: TRBJ2-5
size: once
CDR3: CASRSLAGGETQYF
DNA: TGCGCCAGCCGCAGCCTTGCGGGGGGGGAGACCCAGTACTTC

D: NA
V: TRBV5-6
J: TRBJ1-1
size: NA
CDR3: CASSAAGGKTEAFF
DNA: TGTGCCAGCAGCGCCGCGGGGGGTAAGACTGAAGCTTTCTTT

D: TRBD1
V: TRBV29-1
J: TRBJ1-2
size: NA
CDR3: CSVSGTGNYGYTF
DNA: TGCAGCGTGTCCGGGACAGGGAACTATGGCTACACCTTC

D: TRBD1
V: TRBV19
J: TRBJ1-2
size: few
CDR3: CASKAGQGNYGYTF
DNA: TGTGCCAGCAAGGCGGGACAGGGCAACTATGGCTACACCTTC

D: NA
V: TRBV2
J: TRBJ2-5
size: NA
CDR3: CASSAGGRETQYF
DNA: TGTGCCAGCAGTGCCGGGGGGCGGGAGACCCAGTACTTC

D: NA
V: TRBV28
J: TRBJ1-1
size: NA
CDR3: CASSSLLTEAFF
DNA: TGTGCCAGCAGTAGCCTTCTCACTGAAGCTTTCTTT

D: TRBD1
V: TRBV7-3
J: TRBJ1-2
size: NA
CDR3: CASSQTGGADYGYTF
DNA: TGTGCCAGCAGCCAGACAGGGGGCGCGGACTATGGCTACACCTTC

D: NA
V: TRBV30
J: TRBJ2-4
size: NA
CDR3: CAWSGGSEGPGLNIQYF
DNA: TGTGCCTGGAGTGGGGGCTCGGAAGGGCCCGGTTTAAACATTCAGTACTTC

D: TRBD2
V: TRBV10-2
J: TRBJ2-3
size: NA
CDR3: CASSEPRTSGGPDTQYF
DNA: TGCGCCAGCAGTGAGCCAAGGACTAGCGGGGGGCCAGATACGCAGTATTTT

D: NA
V: TRBV4-2
J: TRBJ2-6
size: NA
CDR3: CASSQDETSGANVLTF
DNA: TGTGCCAGCAGCCAAGATGAGACATCTGGGGCCAACGTCCTGACTTTC

D: TRBD1
V: TRBV5-1
J: TRBJ1-1
size: NA
CDR3: CASRPPGTGTSEAFF
DNA: TGCGCCAGCAGACCTCCCGGGACAGGGACCTCTGAAGCTTTCTTT

D: TRBD2
V: TRBV7-3
J: TRBJ2-3
size: NA
CDR3: CASSQGLAGSGTQYF
DNA: TGTGCCAGCAGCCAGGGACTAGCGGGGAGCGGTACGCAGTATTTT

D: TRBD1
V: TRBV6-1
J: TRBJ2-3
size: NA
CDR3: CASSSSGQGTQYF
DNA: TGTGCCAGCAGCTCTTCGGGACAGGGTACGCAGTATTTT

D: TRBD1
V: TRBV15
J: TRBJ1-2
size: NA
CDR3: CATSRDRDPNYGYTF
DNA: TGTGCCACCAGCAGGGACAGGGACCCTAACTATGGCTACACCTTC

D: TRBD2
V: TRBV28
J: TRBJ2-1
size: NA
CDR3: CASRGTSGFYNEQFF
DNA: TGTGCCAGCAGAGGGACTAGCGGGTTTTACAATGAGCAGTTCTTC

D: NA
V: TRBV2
J: TRBJ1-5
size: NA
CDR3: CASRPGSNQPQHF
DNA: TGTGCCAGCAGGCCGGGGAGCAATCAGCCCCAGCATTTT

D: NA
V: TRBV18
J: TRBJ1-6
size: once
CDR3: CASSPPTGHNSPLHF
DNA: TGTGCCAGCTCACCACCTACAGGGCATAATTCACCCCTCCACTTT

D: NA
V: TRBV5-1
J: TRBJ1-2
size: NA
CDR3: CASSRAGENGYTF
DNA: TGCGCCAGCAGCCGTGCGGGGGAGAATGGCTACACCTTC

D: TRBD2
V: TRBV7-9
J: TRBJ2-5
size: NA
CDR3: CASSSAGGRETQYF
DNA: TGTGCCAGCAGCTCAGCGGGGGGTAGGGAGACCCAGTACTTC

D: NA
V: TRBV7-3
J: TRBJ2-2
size: NA
CDR3: CASSLRQGGTGELFF
DNA: TGTGCCAGCAGCTTAAGGCAGGGAGGAACCGGGGAGCTGTTTTTT

D: TRBD2
V: TRBV6-1
J: TRBJ2-1
size: NA
CDR3: CASSGLGVAGYSSYNEQFF
DNA: TGTGCCAGCAGTGGGCTTGGGGTAGCGGGGTATAGCTCCTACAATGAGCAGTTCTTC